The rows below give T cell receptor beta chains drawn from one sample of a study of shared clonotypes between healthy human individuals. This table comes from immunoSEQ multiplex PCR, and its TCRdb copy is limited to in-frame clones, with some not included. The sample gives over a million clones, about four fifths of which show up once; approximately 0.5% is in the top ten. Sequenced input: memory CD4+ T cells from PBMCs. Every receptor here comes from a man younger than 35 in good health. Some clones in this sample may be carry-over from other donors' samples. CDR3s include the opening cysteine and the closing phenylalanine or tryptophan. D genes are given only for firm matches. Size is omitted from some rows. Given values are once, few, many or a class for expanded clones.

V gene	clone size	D gene	J gene	CDR3 DNA	CDR3 protein
TRBV4-1	few	-	TRBJ1-2	TGCGCCAGCAGCCTCCCCGGCTATGATGGCTACACCTTC	CASSLPGYDGYTF
TRBV7-9	-	-	TRBJ2-3	TGTGCCAGCACCGCAGGGATTGGATCCACAGATACGCAGTATTTT	CASTAGIGSTDTQYF
TRBV6-5	once	TRBD1	TRBJ1-2	TGTGCCAGCAGTTACTTGGGACAGCCAGGGAACTATGGCTACACCTTC	CASSYLGQPGNYGYTF
TRBV18	-	-	TRBJ1-2	TGTGCCAGCTCACCACAGGGTAGCAACTATGGCTACACCTTC	CASSPQGSNYGYTF
TRBV2	-	TRBD2	TRBJ2-1	TGTGCCAGCAGCTCGAGCGGGAGTGGTGGCAATGAGCAGTTCTTC	CASSSSGSGGNEQFF
TRBV2	-	TRBD2	TRBJ2-5	TGTGCCAGCAGTGAAGCGCTTAGCGGGAGTCACTTC	CASSEALSGSHF
TRBV28	-	-	TRBJ2-7	TGTGCCAGCAGTTCACCGGGACGTCTTGGGGAGCAGTACTTC	CASSSPGRLGEQYF
TRBV28	-	TRBD1	TRBJ2-1	TGTGCCAGCAGCTACACGCAGGGGACAGGGGAGTTCTTC	CASSYTQGTGEFF
TRBV7-9	-	-	TRBJ1-1	TGCGCCAGCAGCCGCGTAGGGGGTGGCACTGAAGCTTTCTTT	CASSRVGGGTEAFF
TRBV5-1	once	-	TRBJ1-4	TGCGCCAGCAGCTTGCTGGGAGCACAGTCTAATGAAAAACTGTTTTTT	CASSLLGAQSNEKLFF
TRBV10-3	-	-	TRBJ1-1	TGTGCCATCAGTGAGGGGGTAGAAGTGAACACTGAAGCTTTCTTT	CAISEGVEVNTEAFF
TRBV7-2	-	-	TRBJ2-1	TGTGCCAGCAGCTTCCTCGTTGGGGGGGAGCAGTTCTTC	CASSFLVGGEQFF
TRBV11-3	-	-	TRBJ2-1	TGTGCCAGCAGCTTAGAACGGGGTCATGAGCAGTTCTTC	CASSLERGHEQFF
TRBV28	once	-	TRBJ2-1	TGTGCCAGCAGCAGAGGGGGGGCGCCCTACAATGAGCAGTTCTTC	CASSRGGAPYNEQFF
TRBV6-5	-	TRBD1	TRBJ2-7	TGTGCCAGCAGTTACTCGGAACCGGACAGGGCGGGCGAGCAGTACTTC	CASSYSEPDRAGEQYF
TRBV7-9	once	-	TRBJ2-1	TGTGCCAGCAGCCAAGACGTCTACAATGAGCAGTTCTTC	CASSQDVYNEQFF
TRBV6-1	-	TRBD1	TRBJ2-7	TGTGCCAGCAGTGAATATTCAGGGGGCTCCTACGAGCAGTACTTC	CASSEYSGGSYEQYF
TRBV27	-	-	TRBJ1-2	TGTGCCAGCAGTTTATCCAGGGTTGCCTATGGCTACACCTTC	CASSLSRVAYGYTF
TRBV28	-	TRBD1	TRBJ1-1	TGTGCCAGCAGTGGGACAGCACACACTGAAGCTTTCTTT	CASSGTAHTEAFF
TRBV5-5	-	TRBD2	TRBJ2-7	TGTGCCAGCAGCTTGCGACTAGCGGGAGGGTCCTCCTACGAGCAGTACTTC	CASSLRLAGGSSYEQYF
TRBV5-1	-	-	TRBJ2-1	TGCGCCAGCAGCAGGGGGGAGTCCTACAATGAGCAGTTCTTC	CASSRGESYNEQFF
TRBV5-1	-	TRBD1	TRBJ2-3	TGCGCCACCACACCCGGACAGGGGGATACAGATACGCAGTATTTT	CATTPGQGDTDTQYF
TRBV9	-	TRBD1	TRBJ2-5	TGTGCCAGCAGCCTTGGACAGGGGGCATGGGAGACCCAGTACTTC	CASSLGQGAWETQYF
TRBV7-3	-	TRBD1	TRBJ2-1	TGTGCCAGCAGCGCGGGGACAGGGTGGAATGAGCAGTTCTTC	CASSAGTGWNEQFF
TRBV28	few	-	TRBJ1-5	TGTGCCAGCAGTTTAGCCGACACCCGGCAGCCCCAGCATTTT	CASSLADTRQPQHF
TRBV7-3	once	TRBD2	TRBJ2-3	TGTGCCAGCAGCTTGTCGGGAGGGCCCTCTGATACGCAGTATTTT	CASSLSGGPSDTQYF
TRBV6-5	-	-	TRBJ1-4	TGTGCCAGCAGGAGGGACATTGAAAAACTGTTTTTT	CASRRDIEKLFF
TRBV7-9	-	TRBD2	TRBJ2-1	TGTGCCAGCAGCTTTACTATCGGGGGGTCCTACAATGAGCAGTTCTTC	CASSFTIGGSYNEQFF
TRBV2	-	-	TRBJ1-3	TGTGCCAGCAGTGCGACAGCTGGAAACACCATATATTTT	CASSATAGNTIYF
TRBV11-3	-	-	TRBJ2-7	TGTGCCAGCAGCCCCAGGGCGGGCGGCATCTACGAGCAGTACTTC	CASSPRAGGIYEQYF
TRBV6-6	-	-	TRBJ2-7	TGTGCCAGCAGCCCGAGAGTCCAGCTTGGCTACGAGCAGTACTTC	CASSPRVQLGYEQYF
TRBV28	-	TRBD2	TRBJ2-3	TGTGCCAGCAGATCGAGCGGGAGGGCCGGTACGCAGTATTTT	CASRSSGRAGTQYF
TRBV25-1	-	-	TRBJ2-7	TGTGCCAGCAGTCGATCCTACGAGCAGTACTTC	CASSRSYEQYF